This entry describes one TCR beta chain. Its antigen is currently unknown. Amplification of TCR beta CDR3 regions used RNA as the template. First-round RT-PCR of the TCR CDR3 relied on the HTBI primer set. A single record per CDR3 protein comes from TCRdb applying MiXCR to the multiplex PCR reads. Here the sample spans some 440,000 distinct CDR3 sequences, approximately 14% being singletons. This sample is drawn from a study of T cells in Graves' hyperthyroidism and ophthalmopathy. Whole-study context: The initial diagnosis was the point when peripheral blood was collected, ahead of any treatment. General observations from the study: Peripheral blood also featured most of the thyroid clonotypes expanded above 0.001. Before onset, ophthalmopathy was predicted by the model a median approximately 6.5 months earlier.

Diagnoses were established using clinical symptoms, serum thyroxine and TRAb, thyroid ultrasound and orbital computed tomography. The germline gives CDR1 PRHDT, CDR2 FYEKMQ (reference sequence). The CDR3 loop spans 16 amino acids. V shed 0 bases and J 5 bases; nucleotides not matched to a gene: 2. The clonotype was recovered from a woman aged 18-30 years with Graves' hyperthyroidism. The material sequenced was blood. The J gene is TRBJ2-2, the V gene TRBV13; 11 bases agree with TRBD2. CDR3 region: CASSLGLAGDTGELFF. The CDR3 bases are TGTGCCAGCAGCTTAGGACTAGCGGGGGATACCGGGGAGCTGTTTTTT.